Sequencing of this T cell receptor (beta chain) was carried out in a study of cytomegalovirus exposure and HLA in healthy donors. Both 60 Vbeta primers and 13 Jbeta primers went into the PCR. Produced via immunoSEQ multiplex PCR; TCRdb's table is partial and in-frame only. In the table there are roughly 97,000 clones, around 9.1% of which are singletons. Germline V gives CDR1 ENHRY, CDR2 SYGVKD. The CDR3 length is 13 residues. The V and J ends lost 3 bases and 3 bases respectively, with 9 bases between them. The chain combines TRBV10-3 with TRBJ2-7; D may be TRBD1 (5 bases). The sequence was obtained from a man aged 40-55 years in good health and CMV-seropositive. The sample taken for sequencing was PBMCs. The CDR3 spells CAISDGAYYEQYF. Written as DNA, the CDR3 is TGTGCCATCAGTGATGGGGCCTACTACGAGCAGTACTTC.